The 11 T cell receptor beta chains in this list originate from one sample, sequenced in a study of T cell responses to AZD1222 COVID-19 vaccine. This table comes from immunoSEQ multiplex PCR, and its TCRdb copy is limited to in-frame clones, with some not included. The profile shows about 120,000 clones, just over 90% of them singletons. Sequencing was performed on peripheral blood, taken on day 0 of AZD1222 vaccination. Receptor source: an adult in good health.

For the CDR3, the DNA is TGTGCCATCAGTGAGGGCAGGGGAGTCGCGAGCAATCAGCCCCAGCATTTT. It codes for CAISEGRGVASNQPQHF. The chain employs TRBV10-3 and TRBJ1-5; weak D call: TRBD1 (6 bases). V lost 2 bases to trimming and J lost 1 base, with 15 bases between them. Germline CDR1 reads ENHRY; CDR2 reads SYGVKD. The CDR3 is made up of 17 amino acids.

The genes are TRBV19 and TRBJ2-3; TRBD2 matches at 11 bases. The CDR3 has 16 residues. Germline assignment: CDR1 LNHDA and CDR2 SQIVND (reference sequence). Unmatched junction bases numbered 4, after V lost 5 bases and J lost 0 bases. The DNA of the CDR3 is TGTGCCAGTAGTCCCCGGACTAGCGGGAGCACAGATACGCAGTATTTT. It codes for CASSPRTSGSTDTQYF.

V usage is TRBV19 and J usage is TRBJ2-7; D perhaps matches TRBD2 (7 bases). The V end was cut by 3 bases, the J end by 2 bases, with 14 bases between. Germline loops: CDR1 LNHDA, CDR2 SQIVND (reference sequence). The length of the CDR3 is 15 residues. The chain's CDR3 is CASSMGGGSAYEQYF. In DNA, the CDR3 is TGTGCCAGTAGTATGGGGGGGGGCTCAGCCTACGAGCAGTACTTC.

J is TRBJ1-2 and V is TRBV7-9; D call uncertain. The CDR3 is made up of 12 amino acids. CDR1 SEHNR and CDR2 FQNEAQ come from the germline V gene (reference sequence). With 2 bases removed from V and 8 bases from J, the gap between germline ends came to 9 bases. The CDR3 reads CASSLNGGGYTF. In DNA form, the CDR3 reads TGTGCCAGCAGCTTAAACGGAGGAGGCTACACCTTC.

CDR3 DNA: TGTGCCAGCAGCTTAGCTCAGGGTACAAAACTGTTTTTT. Protein: CASSLAQGTKLFF. The rearrangement uses TRBV7-8 and TRBJ1-4, with D maybe TRBD1 (5 bases). Germline CDR1 reads SGHVS; CDR2 reads FQNEAQ. This CDR3 has 13 residues. Trimming removed 0 bases at V and 10 bases at J, with 9 bases between.

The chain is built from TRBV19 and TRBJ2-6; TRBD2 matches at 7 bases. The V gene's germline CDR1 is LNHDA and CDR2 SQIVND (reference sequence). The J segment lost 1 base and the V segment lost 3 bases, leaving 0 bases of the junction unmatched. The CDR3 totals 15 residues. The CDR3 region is CASSIGGSGANVLTF. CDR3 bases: TGTGCCAGTAGTATCGGGGGGTCTGGGGCCAACGTCCTGACTTTC. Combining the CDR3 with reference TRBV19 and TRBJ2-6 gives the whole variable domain DGGITQSPKYLFRKEGQNVTLSCEQNLNHDAMYWYRQDPGQGLRLIYYSQIVNDFQKGDIAEGYSVSREKKESFPLTVTSAQKNPTAFYLCASSIGGSGANVLTFGAGSRLTVL.

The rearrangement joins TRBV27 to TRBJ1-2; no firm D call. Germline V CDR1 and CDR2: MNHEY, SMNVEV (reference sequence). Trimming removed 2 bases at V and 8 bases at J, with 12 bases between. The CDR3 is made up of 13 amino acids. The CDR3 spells CASSLNGPGGYTF. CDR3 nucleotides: TGTGCCAGCAGTTTAAATGGGCCTGGAGGCTACACCTTC.

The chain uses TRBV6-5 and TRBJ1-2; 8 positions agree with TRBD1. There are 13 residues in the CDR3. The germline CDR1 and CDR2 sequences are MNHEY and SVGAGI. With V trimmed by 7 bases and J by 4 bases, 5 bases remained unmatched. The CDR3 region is CASIGQGGYGYTF. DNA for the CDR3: TGTGCCAGCATTGGACAGGGTGGCTATGGCTACACCTTC.

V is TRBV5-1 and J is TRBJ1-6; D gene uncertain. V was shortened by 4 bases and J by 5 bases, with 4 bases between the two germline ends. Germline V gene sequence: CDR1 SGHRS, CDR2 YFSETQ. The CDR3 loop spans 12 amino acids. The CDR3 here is CASSMDNSPLHF. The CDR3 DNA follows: TGCGCCAGCAGCATGGATAATTCACCCCTCCACTTT.

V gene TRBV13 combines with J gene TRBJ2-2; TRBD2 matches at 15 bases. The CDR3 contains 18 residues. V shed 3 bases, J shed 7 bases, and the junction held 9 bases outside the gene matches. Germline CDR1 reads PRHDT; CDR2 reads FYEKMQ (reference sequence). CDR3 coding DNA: TGTGCCAGCAGCTTCTACGGACTAGCGGGGGGGCCCGACGGGGAGCTGTTTTTT. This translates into CASSFYGLAGGPDGELFF.

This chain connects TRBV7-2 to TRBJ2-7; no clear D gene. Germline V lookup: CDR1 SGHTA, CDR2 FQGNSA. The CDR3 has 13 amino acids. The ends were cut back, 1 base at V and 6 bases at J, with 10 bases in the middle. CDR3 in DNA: TGTGCCAGCAGCTTAGTGACCCCGAGCGAGCAGTACTTC. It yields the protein CASSLVTPSEQYF.